One T cell receptor (beta chain) is described in this entry. The target antigen is unknown. The data are from a study of blood T cells in healthy people across ages. Study conclusions and caveats: TCR beta diversity tracked closely with naive T cell percentage.

The individuals who served as donors were healthy Caucasians living in Russia, aged roughly 6 to 90. Researchers collected approximately 9.5 milliliters of peripheral blood from every single donor. Sample-barcoded 5' priming and a J-beta primer mix drove a second PCR of roughly 6 to 12 cycles. Each cDNA molecule was tagged by a template-switch adaptor with 12 random nucleotides. Each CDR3 protein gets one entry after TCRdb re-called the 5' RACE reads with MiXCR. The sample has roughly 2 million distinct CDR3 sequences, about 50% seen once; the top ten hold roughly 2.1%. Looked up from germline, CDR1 is SEHNR and CDR2 is FQNEAQ (reference sequence). There are 14 residues in the CDR3. V shed 2 bases and J 8 bases; nucleotides not matched to a gene: 4.

The rearrangement links TRBV7-9 to TRBJ2-7, with TRBD1 identical over 12 bases. Sequencing was done on a sample of blood. The receptor's source is a woman aged 40 to 49 in good health. The CDR3 spells CASSLRDRGRKQYF. DNA of the CDR3: TGTGCCAGCAGCTTACGGGACAGGGGGCGAAAGCAGTACTTC.